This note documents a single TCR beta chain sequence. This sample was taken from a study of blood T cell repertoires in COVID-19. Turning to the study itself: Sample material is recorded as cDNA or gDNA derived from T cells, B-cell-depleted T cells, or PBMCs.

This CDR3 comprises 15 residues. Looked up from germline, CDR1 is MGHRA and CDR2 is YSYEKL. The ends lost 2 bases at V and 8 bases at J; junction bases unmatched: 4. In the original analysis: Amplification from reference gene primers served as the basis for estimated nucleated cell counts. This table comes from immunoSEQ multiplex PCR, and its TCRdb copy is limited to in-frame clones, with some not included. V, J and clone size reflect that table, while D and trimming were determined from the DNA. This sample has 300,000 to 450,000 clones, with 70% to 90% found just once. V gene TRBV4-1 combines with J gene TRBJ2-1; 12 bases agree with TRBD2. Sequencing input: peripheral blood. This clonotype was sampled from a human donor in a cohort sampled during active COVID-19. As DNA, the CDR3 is TGCGCCAGCAGCCAACTAGCGGGGGGGATCCATGAGCAGTTCTTC. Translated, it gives CASSQLAGGIHEQFF.